The clone carrying this T cell receptor beta chain was seen once. Its antigen is unknown. Only in-frame clones appear in the TCRdb table, and some are missing; sequencing was by immunoSEQ multiplex PCR. The sample contains 80,000 to 100,000 clones, about 83% of which appear only once. Germline loops: CDR1 MNHEY, CDR2 SVGEGT. The CDR3 consists of 12 residues. V shed 2 bases and J shed 11 bases, with 10 bases lying between them. This entry comes from a study of T cell responses to AZD1222 COVID-19 vaccine. Study-wide results and caveats: Elevations in Spike-specific TCR breadth and depth followed administration of two AZD1222 doses. White British people made up most donors, females outnumbered males, and clonal diversity was possibly underestimated.

The sequence derives from an adult who received the AZD1222 COVID-19 vaccine. The V call is TRBV6-2 or TRBV6-3, the J call TRBJ1-5, with D maybe TRBD1 (5 bases). The sample was peripheral blood, taken 28 days after the second AZD1222 dose. CDR3 sequence reads: CASSYMGVAQHF. The CDR3 nucleotides read TGTGCCAGCAGTTACATGGGGGTAGCCCAGCATTTT.